A single sample gave rise to the 32 T cell receptor beta chains below, sequenced in a study of cytomegalovirus exposure and HLA in healthy donors. Primers included in the PCR were 60 Vbeta and 13 Jbeta primers. Produced via immunoSEQ multiplex PCR; TCRdb's table is partial and in-frame only. The data show some 150,000 clones, about 85% seen once. Source material: PBMCs. Source of these receptors: a human donor in good health.

The chain couples TRBV7-8 to TRBJ1-5, with D unresolved. Trimming removed 5 bases from V and 3 bases from J, with 20 bases in between. This CDR3 region has 17 residues. Germline assignment: CDR1 SGHVS and CDR2 FQNEAQ. The CDR3 reads CASSQYTFEEFNQPQHF. The CDR3 DNA follows: TGTGCCAGCAGCCAATACACCTTTGAGGAGTTCAATCAGCCCCAGCATTTT.

J is TRBJ2-2 and V is TRBV11-3, with D perhaps matching TRBD1 (6 bases). Germline CDR1 reads SGHNT; CDR2 reads YENEEA. Trimming took off 0 bases at V and 0 bases at J, with 14 bases between the two ends. The CDR3 length is 18 residues. DNA for the CDR3: TGTGCCAGCAGCTTAGATCTTTGGGGACAACCGAACACCGGGGAGCTGTTTTTT. Translating it yields CASSLDLWGQPNTGELFF.

The V call is TRBV29-1, the J call TRBJ2-7, with D maybe TRBD2 (6 bases). The CDR3 extends over 13 amino acids. The ends were cut back, 0 bases at V and 3 bases at J, with 9 bases in the middle. Per germline, CDR1 SQVTM and CDR2 ANQGSEA. The CDR3 sequence: CSVEEGGSYEQYF. The DNA for the CDR3 is TGCAGCGTTGAAGAGGGGGGAAGCTACGAGCAGTACTTC.

This sequence joins TRBV9 and TRBJ1-4, with 8 bases fitting TRBD1. The CDR3 totals 18 residues. Trimming cost V 4 bases and J 2 bases; bases outside gene matches: 13. Germline CDR1 reads SGDLS; CDR2 reads YYNGEE. The CDR3, as DNA: TGTGCCAGCAGCTTCGGCCAGGGGGCCAAAAGTACTAATGAAAAACTGTTTTTT. This translates into CASSFGQGAKSTNEKLFF.

This clone was counted between two and nine times. The chain recombines TRBV10-1 with TRBJ2-1; the match to TRBD1 covers 8 bases. The CDR3 extends over 19 amino acids. Germline CDR1 and CDR2: WNHNN and SYGVQD (reference sequence). After removal of 3 bases from V and 8 bases from J, the junction contained 21 bases not matched to a gene. The DNA for the CDR3 is TGCGCCAGCAGTGAATTAGACAAATACCGGGACAGGAGGACGCATGAGCAGTTCTTC. Translating it yields CASSELDKYRDRRTHEQFF.

The chain has TRBV27 and TRBJ2-7; D perhaps matches TRBD2 (6 bases). V gave up 2 bases and J gave up 3 bases, with 11 bases separating them. The CDR3 is 14 residues long. The V gene's germline CDR1 is MNHEY and CDR2 SMNVEV (reference sequence). CDR3: CASSLGRLGYEQYF. Written as DNA, the CDR3 is TGTGCCAGCAGTTTAGGGAGGCTAGGCTACGAGCAGTACTTC.

This sequence joins TRBV6-1 and TRBJ2-7; 7 bases align to TRBD2. The germline CDR1 and CDR2 sequences are MNHNS and SASEGT. The CDR3 extends over 15 amino acids. The V and J ends lost 6 bases and 1 base, in that order; junction bases with no gene match: 9. CDR3 DNA sequence: TGTGCCAGCAGCGAGACCGGGACTAAGTCCTACGAGCAGTACTTC. Protein sequence: CASSETGTKSYEQYF.

CDR3: CASSLLAGGTDTQYF. The CDR3 DNA reads TGCGCCAGCAGCTTGCTAGCGGGGGGCACAGATACGCAGTATTTT. The genes are TRBV5-1 and TRBJ2-3, with 10 bases fitting TRBD2. CDR1 is SGHRS and CDR2 is YFSETQ in the germline V gene. J was trimmed by 1 base and V by 1 base; bases with no gene match: 0. This CDR3 region has 15 residues.

The chain employs TRBV19 and TRBJ2-4; TRBD1 matches 8 bases. V gave up 3 bases and J gave up 0 bases; unmatched junction bases: 7. The CDR3 has 17 residues. Germline CDR1 is LNHDA and CDR2 is SQIVND (reference sequence). The CDR3 reads CASSIGQGLIAKNIQYF. CDR3 coding DNA: TGTGCCAGTAGTATCGGACAGGGATTGATAGCCAAAAACATTCAGTACTTC.

This clone was found a few times. This rearrangement joins TRBV10-3 to TRBJ1-6, with D possibly TRBD1 on 5 matching bases. CDR3 size: 14 residues. From germline, CDR1 is ENHRY and CDR2 SYGVKD. Trimming took off 8 bases at V and 5 bases at J, with 13 bases between the two ends. This CDR3 is CAIGGEADNSPLHF. The CDR3 DNA is TGTGCCATCGGGGGGGAAGCTGATAATTCACCCCTCCACTTT.

The genes are TRBV7-2 and TRBJ2-5; perhaps TRBD2 as D (6 bases). CDR3 length: 16 residues. Trimming shortened V by 4 bases and J by 1 base, and 16 bases separated the two germline ends. Germline CDR1 and CDR2: SGHTA and FQGNSA. The CDR3 loop is CASSSDPVAVQETQYF. Here the CDR3 DNA reads TGTGCCAGCAGCTCGGACCCCGTAGCGGTCCAAGAGACCCAGTACTTC. The variable domain in full, with the rest retrieved from reference TRBV7-2 and TRBJ2-5, is GAGVSQSPSNKVTEKGKDVELRCDPISGHTALYWYRQSLGQGLEFLIYFQGNSAPDKSGLPSDRFSAERTGGSVSTLTIQRTQQEDSAVYLCASSSDPVAVQETQYFGPGTRLLVL.

V usage is TRBV19 and J usage is TRBJ2-7, with TRBD2 matching 7 bases. Germline loops: CDR1 LNHDA, CDR2 SQIVND (reference sequence). V lost 3 bases, J lost 5 bases, and 10 bases stayed unmatched. The CDR3 length is 15 residues. CDR3 sequence reads: CASSIDAGDSNEQYF. The CDR3 nucleotides read TGTGCCAGTAGTATTGACGCGGGGGATAGTAACGAGCAGTACTTC.

The V gene is TRBV7-9, the J gene TRBJ2-7, with D perhaps matching TRBD1 (6 bases). The CDR3 covers 16 residues. The V end was cut by 5 bases, the J end by 4 bases, with 21 bases between. From germline, CDR1 is SEHNR and CDR2 FQNEAQ (reference sequence). The CDR3 spells CASSGGLGANGYEQYF. CDR3 nucleotide sequence: TGTGCCAGCAGCGGAGGTCTGGGGGCTAATGGATACGAGCAGTACTTC. The variable domain in full, completed from reference TRBV7-9 and TRBJ2-7, reads DTGVSQNPRHKITKRGQNVTFRCDPISEHNRLYWYRQTLGQGPEFLTYFQNEAQLEKSRLLSDRFSAERPKGSFSTLEIQRTEQGDSAMYLCASSGGLGANGYEQYFGPGTRLTVT.

V and J are TRBV7-9 and TRBJ2-3; 7 nucleotides agree with TRBD1. The trim removed 0 bases at V and 4 bases at J, leaving 1 base unmatched. Germline lookup yields CDR1 SEHNR and CDR2 FQNEAQ (reference sequence). The CDR3 runs to 14 residues. The chain's CDR3 is CASSLAQGADTQYF. In nucleotides, the CDR3 is TGTGCCAGCAGCTTAGCGCAGGGGGCAGATACGCAGTATTTT.

The V and J genes are TRBV4-1 and TRBJ2-3, with 8 bases identical to TRBD1. Germline trimming cut 0 bases from V and 3 bases from J; bases unmatched to any gene: 11. In germline, CDR1 is MGHRA, CDR2 YSYEKL. The CDR3 is 18 residues long. The CDR3 protein is CASSQEGWPGGATDTQYF. The CDR3 DNA reads as TGCGCCAGCAGCCAAGAAGGTTGGCCAGGGGGCGCGACAGATACGCAGTATTTT.

This clone showed up just a few times. The chain couples TRBV29-1 to TRBJ2-5; 10 nucleotides line up with TRBD1. The CDR3 totals 13 residues. The germline V gene has CDR1 SQVTM and CDR2 ANQGSEA. The junction had 6 bases not matched to a gene; V was cut back by 6 bases and J by 5 bases. The CDR3 nucleotides read TGCAGCGTGGTGACAGGGGGCGCCGAGACCCAGTACTTC. The encoded protein is CSVVTGGAETQYF.

This chain links TRBV7-9 with TRBJ2-7, with a possible D match to TRBD1 (5 bases). CDR1 SEHNR and CDR2 FQNEAQ come from the germline V gene (reference sequence). There are 14 residues in the CDR3. V dropped 1 base and J dropped 2 bases, with 9 bases sitting between them. CDR3 coding DNA: TGTGCCAGCAGCTTAGACCAGGGTACCTACGAGCAGTACTTC. Its protein product is CASSLDQGTYEQYF.

The gene calls are TRBV29-1 and TRBJ1-5; no reliable D call. Germline CDR1 reads SQVTM; CDR2 reads ANQGSEA. The CDR3 is made up of 12 amino acids. Trimming stripped 4 bases from V and 3 bases from J, with 7 bases between. The CDR3 region is CSVGGNNQPQHF. CDR3 bases: TGCAGCGTTGGAGGGAACAATCAGCCCCAGCATTTT.

The chain combines TRBV6-1 with TRBJ1-3; unclear D gene. The CDR3 covers 17 residues. CDR1 and CDR2 from the germline V gene are MNHNS and SASEGT. Trimming stripped 3 bases from V and 2 bases from J, with 17 bases between. This chain's CDR3 is CASSDVVALSPGNTIYF. The CDR3 coding sequence is TGTGCCAGCAGTGACGTTGTGGCTCTCAGTCCTGGAAACACCATATATTTT.

The DNA for the CDR3 is TGTGCCTGGAGTGTAAGTAGACAGTATGGCTACACCTTC. It codes for CAWSVSRQYGYTF. This chain connects TRBV30 to TRBJ1-2; tentatively, D is TRBD1 (5 bases). CDR1 is GTSNPN, CDR2 SVGIG, per germline (reference sequence). V was trimmed by 0 bases and J by 5 bases, leaving 10 bases between them. The CDR3 totals 13 residues.

This rearrangement joins TRBV18 to TRBJ2-1; no firm D call. Between the trimmed V and J ends, which lost 3 bases and 8 bases, there was a span of 11 bases. CDR1 KGHSH and CDR2 LQKENI come from the germline V gene. This CDR3 is built from 13 residues. CDR3: CASSPLSADEQFF. The CDR3 DNA is TGTGCCAGCTCACCCCTCAGCGCTGATGAGCAGTTCTTC.

This clone occurred a few times. V and J are TRBV5-4 and TRBJ2-7, with a weak D call TRBD2 (6 bases). The V and J ends lost 0 bases and 6 bases respectively, with 16 bases between them. Germline V lookup: CDR1 SGHNT, CDR2 YYREEE (reference sequence). The CDR3 extends over 15 amino acids. CDR3 amino acids: CASSLGGVGSSEQYF. In DNA, the CDR3 is TGTGCCAGCAGCTTGGGGGGTGTCGGGAGCAGCGAGCAGTACTTC.

This clone showed up just once. The chain employs TRBV10-3 and TRBJ2-3, with 8 positions matching TRBD2. This CDR3 spans 14 amino acids. V lost 6 bases, J lost 2 bases, and 4 bases stayed unmatched. Germline CDR1 is ENHRY and CDR2 is SYGVKD. The CDR3: CAIRSGSPTDTQYF. DNA for the CDR3: TGTGCCATCAGAAGCGGGAGCCCCACAGATACGCAGTATTTT.

The chain joins TRBV30 to TRBJ1-2; tentatively, D is TRBD1 (5 bases). Germline V gene lookup returns CDR1 GTSNPN and CDR2 SVGIG (reference sequence). The CDR3 runs to 13 residues. V lost 4 bases and J lost 4, with 13 bases in between. The CDR3 DNA follows: TGTGCCTGGACTCCGGACGGGGGCTATGGCTACACCTTC. As protein: CAWTPDGGYGYTF.

The rearrangement uses TRBV2 and TRBJ1-2, with 8 bases aligning to TRBD1. There are 15 residues in the CDR3. The trim removed 7 bases at V and 7 bases at J, leaving 14 bases unmatched. The germline gives CDR1 SNHLY, CDR2 FYNNEI. CDR3 DNA: TGTGCCAGCAAAAGGCAGGGGGCCGTCTATTTTGGCTACACCTTC. It yields the protein CASKRQGAVYFGYTF.

The chain carries TRBV7-2 and TRBJ1-3, with D possibly being TRBD1 (6 bases). The CDR3 is made up of 15 amino acids. V dropped 3 bases and J dropped 10 bases, with 19 bases sitting between them. Looked up from germline, CDR1 is SGHTA and CDR2 is FQGNSA. The CDR3 is CASSFTGTKIGTIYF. Here the CDR3 DNA reads TGTGCCAGCAGCTTTACCGGGACAAAGATCGGTACCATATATTTT. Using reference TRBV7-2 and TRBJ1-3 for the parts outside the CDR3, the full variable domain is GAGVSQSPSNKVTEKGKDVELRCDPISGHTALYWYRQSLGQGLEFLIYFQGNSAPDKSGLPSDRFSAERTGGSVSTLTIQRTQQEDSAVYLCASSFTGTKIGTIYFGEGSWLTVV.

The V and J genes are TRBV5-1 and TRBJ2-3; possibly TRBD1 for D (5 bases). The CDR3 spans 16 residues. Germline loops: CDR1 SGHRS, CDR2 YFSETQ. Trimming shortened V by 3 bases and J by 6 bases, and 20 bases separated the two germline ends. The CDR3 region has the DNA TGCGCCAGCAGCTCCTACCTGTGGCAGGGCGCTGATACGCAGTATTTT. Translated, it gives CASSSYLWQGADTQYF.

J is TRBJ1-1 and V is TRBV2, with D perhaps TRBD1 (6 bases). Trimming stripped 8 bases from V and 6 bases from J, with 7 bases between. The germline CDR1 and CDR2 sequences are SNHLY and FYNNEI. This CDR3 region has 10 residues. The DNA of the CDR3 is TGTGCCAGCCCAGGGGCTGAAGCTTTCTTT. Protein: CASPGAEAFF.

The chain couples TRBV7-9 to TRBJ2-7; perhaps TRBD1 as D (6 bases). The germline V gene encodes CDR1 SEHNR and CDR2 FQNEAQ (reference sequence). The CDR3 is made up of 16 amino acids. V was pared by 5 bases and J by 2 bases, with 19 bases between. DNA of the CDR3: TGTGCCAGCAGCACCACCCTTACAGGGTCGGCCTACGAGCAGTACTTC. Encoded protein: CASSTTLTGSAYEQYF.

This chain uses TRBV5-4 with TRBJ2-2, with D maybe TRBD1 (5 bases). Germline lookup yields CDR1 SGHNT and CDR2 YYREEE (reference sequence). Trimming left V 4 bases short and J 0 bases short, with 7 bases between. CDR3 length: 14 amino acids. CDR3 sequence (DNA): TGTGCCAGCAGCCAACAGGCGAACACCGGGGAGCTGTTTTTT. As protein: CASSQQANTGELFF.

This clone came up a few times. The chain joins TRBV5-4 to TRBJ2-2; tentatively, D is TRBD1 (5 bases). Germline CDR1 is SGHNT and CDR2 is YYREEE (reference sequence). The CDR3 runs 14 residues. Trimming stripped 6 bases from V and 3 bases from J, with 12 bases between. This CDR3 reads CASTKDSYTGELFF. The CDR3 bases are TGTGCCAGCACGAAAGACAGCTACACCGGGGAGCTGTTTTTT. The variable domain in full, completed from reference TRBV5-4 and TRBJ2-2, reads ETGVTQSPTHLIKTRGQQVTLRCSSQSGHNTVSWYQQALGQGPQFIFQYYREEENGRGNFPPRFSGLQFPNYSSELNVNALELDDSALYLCASTKDSYTGELFFGEGSRLTVL.

This rearrangement joins TRBV5-8 to TRBJ2-7, with TRBD2 matching 8 bases. This CDR3 contains 15 residues. Looked up from germline, CDR1 is SGHTS and CDR2 is YDEGEE. The ends lost 4 bases at V and 2 bases at J; junction bases unmatched: 8. The CDR3 nucleotides are TGTGCCAGCAGCACGAGCCCGGGACTAGCCTACGAGCAGTACTTC. This codes for CASSTSPGLAYEQYF.